Listed below are T cell receptor beta chains from one sample, sequenced in a study of CD8+ T cells in alopecia areata. TCRdb keeps only in-frame clones here, not all; method: immunoSEQ multiplex PCR. The sample lists approximately 140,000 clones, roughly four fifths occurring once. The sequenced sample was CD8+ T cells sorted from blood, obtained at week 4, from a patient treated with tofacitinib. All receptors come from a human donor with alopecia areata. Each CDR3 is given with its conserved first and last residue. A D gene is named only where the DNA matches it firmly. Size values are once, few and many counts, or a class for expanded clones, and some rows have none.

D: .; V: TRBV4-1; J: TRBJ2-5; size: .; CDR3: CASSQVGDLQETQYF; DNA: TGCGCCAGCAGCCAAGTCGGGGACTTACAAGAGACCCAGTACTTC
D: .; V: TRBV5-6; J: TRBJ2-7; size: few; CDR3: CASSVGGPLKEYF; DNA: TGTGCCAGCAGTGTTGGGGGGCCCCTCAAGGAGTACTTC
D: .; V: TRBV4-3; J: TRBJ2-7; size: once; CDR3: CASSQDSGGSYEQYF; DNA: TGCGCCAGCAGCCAAGATAGCGGCGGCTCCTACGAGCAGTACTTC
D: TRBD1; V: TRBV29-1; J: TRBJ1-1; size: .; CDR3: CSAGNRGRNTEAFF; DNA: TGCAGCGCGGGAAACAGGGGCAGGAACACTGAAGCTTTCTTT
D: .; V: TRBV6-5; J: TRBJ2-5; size: .; CDR3: CASKVQETQYF; DNA: TGTGCCAGCAAAGTCCAAGAGACCCAGTACTTC
D: TRBD2; V: TRBV4-3; J: TRBJ2-5; size: once; CDR3: CASSQDRGSGGLSYF; DNA: TGCGCCAGCAGCCAAGATCGGGGTAGCGGGGGATTGTCGTACTTC
D: .; V: TRBV7-9; J: TRBJ2-1; size: .; CDR3: CASSLGRHEQFF; DNA: TGTGCCAGCAGCTTAGGACGCCATGAGCAGTTCTTC
D: .; V: TRBV5-6; J: TRBJ2-7; size: .; CDR3: CASSPWGNYEQYF; DNA: TGTGCCAGCAGCCCTTGGGGAAACTACGAGCAGTACTTC
D: .; V: TRBV13; J: TRBJ2-7; size: .; CDR3: CASSPGGTGRVSYEQYF; DNA: TGTGCCAGCAGCCCCGGTGGTACAGGGAGGGTTTCCTACGAGCAGTACTTC
D: .; V: TRBV5-1; J: TRBJ2-7; size: .; CDR3: CASSHRDSSDEQYF; DNA: TGCGCCAGCAGCCACCGGGACTCGTCAGACGAGCAGTACTTC
D: TRBD1; V: TRBV29-1; J: TRBJ2-7; size: .; CDR3: CSVERGQGSSYEQYF; DNA: TGCAGCGTTGAAAGGGGGCAGGGGTCCTCCTACGAGCAGTACTTC
D: .; V: TRBV10-1; J: TRBJ2-5; size: .; CDR3: CASSESGEETQYF; DNA: TGCGCCAGCAGTGAATCGGGGGAAGAGACCCAGTACTTC
D: .; V: TRBV2; J: TRBJ2-1; size: .; CDR3: CASSEGRASYNEQFF; DNA: TGTGCCAGCAGTGAGGGCAGGGCCTCCTACAATGAGCAGTTCTTC
D: .; V: TRBV27; J: TRBJ2-7; size: .; CDR3: CASSSGDSSYEQYF; DNA: TGTGCCAGCAGTTCAGGTGACAGCTCCTACGAGCAGTACTTC
D: TRBD2; V: TRBV4-2; J: TRBJ2-4; size: few; CDR3: CASSQPGTSGGNIQYF; DNA: TGTGCCAGCAGCCAACCCGGGACTAGCGGGGGAAACATTCAGTACTTC
D: TRBD2; V: TRBV10-3; J: TRBJ2-7; size: few; CDR3: CAISTTSGGSYEQYF; DNA: TGTGCCATCAGTACCACTAGCGGGGGCTCCTACGAGCAGTACTTC
D: .; V: TRBV30; J: TRBJ2-1; size: .; CDR3: CAWSVSRSVHEQFF; DNA: TGTGCCTGGAGTGTTTCTCGTTCGGTCCATGAGCAGTTCTTC
D: .; V: TRBV19; J: TRBJ2-3; size: few; CDR3: CASSIWASGTDTQYF; DNA: TGTGCCAGTAGTATCTGGGCTAGCGGCACAGATACGCAGTATTTT
D: .; V: TRBV2; J: TRBJ2-1; size: few; CDR3: CAAAPHDSYNEQFF; DNA: TGTGCCGCAGCTCCCCACGACTCCTACAATGAGCAGTTCTTC
D: TRBD2; V: TRBV6-6; J: TRBJ2-5; size: .; CDR3: CASSVNPGLASETQYF; DNA: TGTGCCAGCAGTGTAAACCCGGGACTAGCGTCAGAGACCCAGTACTTC
D: .; V: TRBV7-9; J: TRBJ1-2; size: .; CDR3: CASSLAQQGWDYGYTF; DNA: TGTGCCAGCAGCTTAGCCCAACAGGGTTGGGACTATGGCTACACCTTC
D: TRBD2; V: TRBV6-5; J: TRBJ2-7; size: .; CDR3: CAISEGTTGNEQYF; DNA: TGTGCCATCAGTGAGGGGACTACCGGGAACGAGCAGTACTTC
D: .; V: TRBV19; J: TRBJ1-1; size: .; CDR3: CASRTGGANTEAFF; DNA: TGTGCCAGTAGGACGGGGGGAGCGAACACTGAAGCTTTCTTT
D: TRBD2; V: TRBV13; J: TRBJ2-1; size: .; CDR3: CASSTTSGGAHEQFF; DNA: TGTGCCAGCAGCACCACTAGCGGGGGGGCTCATGAGCAGTTCTTC
D: TRBD1; V: TRBV13; J: TRBJ2-7; size: .; CDR3: CASSDRGRGYEQYF; DNA: TGTGCCAGCAGCGACAGGGGGCGCGGGTACGAGCAGTACTTC
D: TRBD1; V: TRBV29-1; J: TRBJ1-1; size: .; CDR3: CSVVIGTVMNTEAFF; DNA: TGCAGCGTTGTTATTGGGACAGTCATGAACACTGAAGCTTTCTTT
D: TRBD1; V: TRBV5-6; J: TRBJ1-1; size: .; CDR3: CASSNRDRNTEAFF; DNA: TGTGCCAGCAGCAACCGGGACAGGAACACTGAAGCTTTCTTT
D: .; V: TRBV4-3; J: TRBJ2-1; size: .; CDR3: CASSQDLLDYKNEQFF; DNA: TGCGCCAGCAGCCAAGATCTATTGGACTACAAAAATGAGCAGTTCTTC
D: .; V: TRBV10-3; J: TRBJ2-2; size: .; CDR3: CAVHGVLTGELFF; DNA: TGTGCCGTTCACGGGGTTCTCACCGGGGAGCTGTTTTTT
D: .; V: TRBV27; J: TRBJ2-7; size: .; CDR3: CASSPTPAGPYEQYF; DNA: TGTGCCAGCAGTCCCACCCCGGCGGGTCCTTACGAGCAGTACTTC
D: .; V: TRBV6-5; J: TRBJ2-3; size: .; CDR3: CASSYSAGFSTDTQYF; DNA: TGTGCCAGCAGTTACTCCGCCGGGTTTAGCACAGATACGCAGTATTTT
D: .; V: TRBV11-3; J: TRBJ2-1; size: .; CDR3: CASSFWDNEQFF; DNA: TGTGCCAGCAGCTTTTGGGATAATGAGCAGTTCTTC
D: .; V: TRBV29-1; J: TRBJ1-2; size: .; CDR3: CSVEDGAGGGYTF; DNA: TGCAGCGTTGAAGATGGGGCAGGAGGAGGCTACACCTTC
D: TRBD1; V: TRBV5-1; J: TRBJ2-7; size: few; CDR3: CASSYGQGAYEQYF; DNA: TGCGCCAGCAGCTACGGACAGGGGGCCTACGAGCAGTACTTC
D: TRBD1; V: TRBV6-6; J: TRBJ1-5; size: .; CDR3: CASSYGTGDNQPQHF; DNA: TGTGCCAGCAGTTACGGGACAGGGGACAATCAGCCCCAGCATTTT
D: .; V: TRBV15; J: TRBJ1-5; size: .; CDR3: CATSRYRDRSRQPQHF; DNA: TGTGCCACCAGCAGGTACAGGGACCGGAGTAGGCAGCCCCAGCATTTT
D: .; V: TRBV13; J: TRBJ2-3; size: few; CDR3: CASSFRPLGDTQYF; DNA: TGTGCCAGCAGCTTCAGGCCGTTAGGAGATACGCAGTATTTT
D: TRBD1; V: TRBV19; J: TRBJ1-1; size: .; CDR3: CASSIRDRGRTTEAFF; DNA: TGTGCCAGTAGTATCCGGGACAGGGGGCGGACCACTGAAGCTTTCTTT
D: TRBD1; V: TRBV13; J: TRBJ1-1; size: .; CDR3: CASSSIHIPGGEEAFF; DNA: TGTGCCAGCAGCTCGATACACATTCCAGGGGGCGAAGAAGCTTTCTTT
D: .; V: TRBV9; J: TRBJ1-2; size: .; CDR3: CASSVDSVYGYTF; DNA: TGTGCCAGCAGCGTAGACAGTGTCTATGGCTACACCTTC
D: .; V: TRBV19; J: TRBJ1-2; size: few; CDR3: CASSTWVDGYTF; DNA: TGTGCCAGTAGTACCTGGGTGGACGGCTACACCTTC
D: TRBD1; V: TRBV6-1; J: TRBJ1-5; size: .; CDR3: CASSAGTGKGVYQPQHF; DNA: TGTGCCAGCAGTGCCGGGACAGGGAAAGGGGTATATCAGCCCCAGCATTTT
D: .; V: TRBV14; J: TRBJ2-3; size: .; CDR3: CASSQALYTQYF; DNA: TGTGCCAGCAGCCAAGCTCTGTATACGCAGTATTTT
D: .; V: TRBV5-1; J: TRBJ1-1; size: .; CDR3: CASSGGTNTEAFF; DNA: TGCGCCAGCAGCGGAGGCACGAACACTGAAGCTTTCTTT
D: .; V: TRBV18; J: TRBJ2-6; size: once; CDR3: CASSPLPAGANVLTF; DNA: TGTGCCAGCTCCCCCCTCCCCGCTGGGGCCAACGTCCTGACTTTC
D: TRBD1; V: TRBV27; J: TRBJ2-1; size: .; CDR3: CASSLSRTGQQFF; DNA: TGTGCCAGCAGTTTATCTAGGACAGGACAGCAGTTCTTC
D: TRBD2; V: TRBV19; J: TRBJ2-5; size: .; CDR3: CASSTSGGQETQYF; DNA: TGTGCCAGTAGTACGAGCGGGGGTCAAGAGACCCAGTACTTC
D: .; V: TRBV5-1; J: TRBJ2-5; size: .; CDR3: CASSFEHSVIETQYF; DNA: TGCGCCAGCAGCTTCGAGCATAGCGTAATAGAGACCCAGTACTTC
D: .; V: TRBV7-9; J: TRBJ2-5; size: .; CDR3: CASSSGVQETQYF; DNA: TGTGCCAGCAGCTCGGGAGTCCAAGAGACCCAGTACTTC
D: .; V: TRBV4-1; J: TRBJ2-5; size: .; CDR3: CASSQAGDTVETQYF; DNA: TGCGCCAGCAGCCAAGCGGGGGATACTGTAGAGACCCAGTACTTC
D: .; V: TRBV27; J: TRBJ2-2; size: .; CDR3: CASSPGITGELFF; DNA: TGTGCCAGCAGCCCCGGCATCACCGGGGAGCTGTTTTTT
D: .; V: TRBV7-9; J: TRBJ2-3; size: .; CDR3: CASSPKSTDTQYF; DNA: TGTGCCAGCAGCCCTAAATCCACAGATACGCAGTATTTT
D: TRBD1; V: TRBV2; J: TRBJ2-2; size: .; CDR3: CASREGQGAGELFF; DNA: TGTGCCAGCAGAGAGGGACAGGGAGCCGGGGAGCTGTTTTTT
D: TRBD1; V: TRBV27; J: TRBJ1-6; size: .; CDR3: CASSPGQGWNSPLHF; DNA: TGTGCCAGCAGTCCGGGACAGGGGTGGAATTCACCCCTCCACTTT